A single sample gave rise to the 3 T cell receptor beta chains below, sequenced in a study of shared clonotypes between healthy human individuals. Naivety among CD8 cells was defined by CD45RO negativity and positive CCR7 selection, thereby excluding terminally differentiated effector memory CD45RA+ cells. Profiled with immunoSEQ multiplex PCR; TCRdb holds only in-frame clones, not every one. The table has about 2,100,000 clones, about 92% seen once. Sequenced: naive CD8+ T cells from PBMCs. The receptors were gathered from a man younger than 35 in good health. Some clones in this sample may be carry-over from other donors' samples.

This clone came up once. This sample also contains other DNA sequences that code for the same CDR3. The V gene is TRBV9, the J gene TRBJ2-1; D might be TRBD2 (6 bases). CDR3 length: 13 amino acids. The germline V and J ends were trimmed by 0 bases and 7 bases, with 8 bases remaining between them. Germline lookup yields CDR1 SGDLS and CDR2 YYNGEE. The CDR3 reads CASSVDGGNEQFF. The CDR3 DNA reads as TGTGCCAGCAGCGTAGATGGAGGGAATGAGCAGTTCTTC.

The chain carries TRBV7-2 and TRBJ1-1; no clear D. The V end lost 5 bases, the J end lost 1 base, and 11 bases lay between the germline ends. This CDR3 has 14 residues. Germline V gives CDR1 SGHTA, CDR2 FQGNSA. CDR3 sequence reads: CASSPRGGNTEAFF. In nucleotides, the CDR3 is TGTGCCAGCAGCCCCCGGGGAGGGAACACTGAAGCTTTCTTT.

This clone was recorded once. The chain uses TRBV28 and TRBJ2-7, with a possible D match to TRBD2 (5 bases). The CDR3 totals 14 residues. V gave up 6 bases and J gave up 0 bases, with 12 bases separating them. Germline loops: CDR1 MDHEN, CDR2 SYDVKM. The CDR3 nucleotides read TGTGCCAGCAGGTCCCGGGGAAGCTCCTACGAGCAGTACTTC. It is translated as CASRSRGSSYEQYF.